What follows are 27 T cell receptor beta chains derived from one specimen sequenced in a study of CD8 T cells in Susac syndrome. When the RNA was reverse transcribed, random hexamers were used with an input of about 0.5 to 1 ug. MiXCR, run by TCRdb on the immunoSEQ multiplex PCR reads, gives a single entry per CDR3 protein. Here the sample spans about 210,000 distinct CDR3 sequences, about 94% being singletons. The sequencing sample was made of CD4+ T cells from PBMCs. These receptors came from a human donor with Susac syndrome.

This chain joins TRBV7-2 and TRBJ2-5, with TRBD2 matching over 10 bases. J was trimmed by 5 bases and V by 5 bases; bases with no gene match: 11. Germline V CDR1 and CDR2: SGHTA, FQGNSA. The CDR3 has 16 residues. The CDR3 nucleotides are TGTGCCAGCAGCGCTGATAGCGGGGGGATGGGTGAGACCCAGTACTTC. It encodes CASSADSGGMGETQYF.

The V and J genes are TRBV20-1 and TRBJ2-1; TRBD2 agrees at 8 bases. The CDR3 is 15 amino acids. Germline trimming cut 6 bases from V and 0 bases from J; bases unmatched to any gene: 7. Germline CDR1 is DFQATT and CDR2 is SNEGSKA (reference sequence). This CDR3 reads CSAPVAGSSYNEQFF. CDR3 nucleotide sequence: TGCAGTGCACCGGTAGCGGGGAGCTCCTACAATGAGCAGTTCTTC.

The rearrangement links TRBV3-1 to TRBJ2-1, with 9 bases aligning to TRBD2. V lost 4 bases, J lost 9 bases, and 10 bases stayed unmatched. The CDR3 extends over 15 amino acids. Germline CDR1 reads LGHDT; CDR2 reads YNNKEL (reference sequence). The CDR3 region is CASSPAGGPSVEQFF. Here the CDR3 DNA reads TGTGCCAGCAGCCCCGCGGGGGGGCCATCGGTTGAGCAGTTCTTC.

A single count supports this clonotype. The rearrangement links TRBV7-8 to TRBJ1-2; no firm D call. Germline values: CDR1 SGHVS, CDR2 FQNEAQ. Trimming removed 5 bases at V and 5 bases at J, with 18 bases between. The CDR3 has 15 residues. CDR3 bases: TGTGCCAGCAGCCCGAAGGCCATGGAGCCTTATGGCTACACCTTC. This codes for CASSPKAMEPYGYTF. The entire variable domain, with the rest obtained from reference TRBV7-8 and TRBJ1-2, is as follows: GAGVSQSPRYKVAKRGQDVALRCDPISGHVSLFWYQQALGQGPEFLTYFQNEAQLDKSGLPSDRFFAERPEGSVSTLKIQRTQQEDSAVYLCASSPKAMEPYGYTFGSGTRLTVV.

This chain links TRBV6-2 or TRBV6-3 with TRBJ1-2; 7 nucleotides match TRBD1. V was pared by 6 bases and J by 5 bases, with 12 bases of the junction left unmatched. Germline-derived CDR1 and CDR2 are MNHEY and SVGEGT. The CDR3 runs to 15 residues. In nucleotides, the CDR3 is TGTGCCAGCAGCAACAGGGGACGCTCGACATATGGCTACACCTTC. Protein sequence: CASSNRGRSTYGYTF.

The V gene is TRBV6-2 or TRBV6-3, the J gene TRBJ1-5; 8 bases map to TRBD1. This CDR3 has 13 amino acids. The V gene end was trimmed by 2 bases and the J gene end by 7 bases; junction bases not matched to a gene: 1. Germline V gene data show CDR1 as MNHEY and CDR2 as SVGEGT. In DNA, the CDR3 is TGTGCCAGCAGTTACACAGGGGGGCAGCCCCAGCATTTT. It codes for CASSYTGGQPQHF.

The chain links TRBV7-8 to TRBJ1-1; D may be TRBD1 (5 bases). Per the germline V gene, CDR1 is SGHVS and CDR2 is FQNEAQ. The CDR3 is 14 residues long. V was trimmed by 5 bases and J by 5 bases, leaving 15 bases between them. In DNA form, the CDR3 reads TGTGCCAGCAGCCCGAGGTCCGGGGGGACTGAAGCTTTCTTT. Encoded protein: CASSPRSGGTEAFF. Using reference TRBV7-8 and TRBJ1-1 for the parts outside the CDR3, the full variable domain is GAGVSQSPRYKVAKRGQDVALRCDPISGHVSLFWYQQALGQGPEFLTYFQNEAQLDKSGLPSDRFFAERPEGSVSTLKIQRTQQEDSAVYLCASSPRSGGTEAFFGQGTRLTVV.

V usage is TRBV29-1 and J usage is TRBJ2-6, with 8 bases lining up with TRBD1. Trimming removed 4 bases from V and 2 bases from J; junction bases left unmatched: 7. Germline CDR1 is SQVTM and CDR2 is ANQGSEA. The CDR3 is 16 residues long. Here the CDR3 reads CSVAVQGVAGANVLTF. The CDR3 DNA reads TGCAGCGTTGCAGTACAGGGGGTAGCTGGGGCCAACGTCCTGACTTTC.

The chain couples TRBV19 to TRBJ2-3; D may correspond to TRBD1 or TRBD2 (5 bases each). The CDR3 covers 17 residues. Germline CDR1 is LNHDA and CDR2 is SQIVND (reference sequence). V was shortened by 2 bases and J by 5 bases, with 20 bases between the two germline ends. The CDR3 reads CASSITPGPRSEDTQYF. Written as DNA, the CDR3 is TGTGCCAGTAGTATAACTCCGGGACCCCGCTCGGAAGATACGCAGTATTTT.

This chain uses TRBV6-1 with TRBJ1-1, with D possibly being TRBD1 (6 bases). Trimming removed 6 bases from V and 0 bases from J, with 11 bases in between. CDR1 is MNHNS and CDR2 is SASEGT in the germline V gene. This CDR3 region has 14 residues. CDR3 amino acids: CASRLGHLNTEAFF. In DNA, the CDR3 is TGTGCCAGCAGGCTGGGACACCTGAACACTGAAGCTTTCTTT.

This chain uses TRBV12-3 or TRBV12-4 with TRBJ2-3, with D unresolved. Trimming removed 3 bases at V and 5 bases at J, with 3 bases between. CDR3 size: 11 residues. CDR3: CASSFVDTQYF. The CDR3 DNA follows: TGTGCCAGCAGTTTTGTAGATACGCAGTATTTT.

This sequence joins TRBV25-1 and TRBJ2-5, with unresolved D. Germline V CDR1 and CDR2: MGHDK, SYGVNS. V was trimmed by 7 bases and J by 1 base, leaving 16 bases between them. CDR3 length: 15 amino acids. CDR3 in amino acids: CASTKDPASQETQYF. The CDR3 DNA is TGTGCCAGCACCAAAGACCCGGCTAGCCAAGAGACCCAGTACTTC.

The chain couples TRBV20-1 to TRBJ1-5, with D unresolved. Trimming stripped 4 bases from V and 1 base from J, with 5 bases between. CDR1 and CDR2 (germline): DFQATT, SNEGSKA (reference sequence). The CDR3 length is 12 residues. DNA of the CDR3: TGCAGTGCTATGGACAGCAATCAGCCCCAGCATTTT. Encoded protein: CSAMDSNQPQHF.

This chain connects TRBV20-1 to TRBJ1-1; D gene unclear. Germline V lookup: CDR1 DFQATT, CDR2 SNEGSKA (reference sequence). The V end lost 0 bases, the J end lost 6 bases, and 14 bases lay between the germline ends. This CDR3 has 14 amino acids. The CDR3 is CSARDPSADAEAFF. Written as DNA, the CDR3 is TGCAGTGCTAGAGATCCGTCGGCAGACGCTGAAGCTTTCTTT.

The V and J genes are TRBV30 and TRBJ1-6; D possibly corresponds to TRBD1 (6 bases). V dropped 4 bases and J dropped 8 bases, with 12 bases sitting between them. The CDR3 is made up of 13 amino acids. CDR1 and CDR2 from the germline V gene are GTSNPN and SVGIG (reference sequence). The CDR3 protein is CAWNKQGDSPLHF. In nucleotides, the CDR3 is TGTGCCTGGAATAAACAGGGTGATTCACCCCTCCACTTT.

V and J are TRBV5-1 and TRBJ1-6; no firm D call. The CDR3 has 14 residues. Germline CDR1 and CDR2: SGHRS and YFSETQ. V lost 3 bases to trimming and J lost 7 bases, with 11 bases between them. CDR3 bases: TGCGCCAGCAGCTCCGGCACGGTGAATTCACCCCTCCACTTT. This gives the protein CASSSGTVNSPLHF. Full variable domain (remainder filled in from reference TRBV5-1 and TRBJ1-6): KAGVTQTPRYLIKTRGQQVTLSCSPISGHRSVSWYQQTPGQGLQFLFEYFSETQRNKGNFPGRFSGRQFSNSRSEMNVSTLELGDSALYLCASSSGTVNSPLHFGNGTRLTVT.

The rearrangement joins TRBV6-1 to TRBJ2-4; D is unclear. Per the germline V gene, CDR1 is MNHNS and CDR2 is SASEGT. The CDR3 is 12 amino acids. Deletions cut 6 bases from V and 8 bases from J, with 11 bases between. Here the CDR3 reads CASSETLDIQYF. CDR3 bases: TGTGCCAGCAGCGAGACCTTGGACATTCAGTACTTC.

The V call is TRBV10-3, the J call TRBJ2-7; 8 nucleotides agree with TRBD2. The CDR3 extends over 13 amino acids. Germline loops: CDR1 ENHRY, CDR2 SYGVKD. The V segment lost 8 bases and the J segment 3 bases; nucleotides outside the gene matches: 6. CDR3 DNA sequence: TGTGCCATCCGAGGGGCGGGGGGCTACGAGCAGTACTTC. It specifies CAIRGAGGYEQYF.

The rearrangement uses TRBV20-1 and TRBJ2-1; either TRBD1 or TRBD2 may supply D (5 bases each). Trimming shortened V by 7 bases and J by 7 bases, and 20 bases separated the two germline ends. The CDR3 is 14 amino acids. Germline lookup yields CDR1 DFQATT and CDR2 SNEGSKA (reference sequence). CDR3 DNA sequence: TGCAGTGTCGAGGAACGGGATTACAGGAATGAGCAGTTCTTC. It yields the protein CSVEERDYRNEQFF.

The chain uses TRBV20-1 and TRBJ2-5; D possibly uses TRBD1 or TRBD2 (5 bases each). The CDR3 totals 12 residues. Trimming removed 1 base from V and 5 bases from J, with 8 bases in between. Germline values: CDR1 DFQATT, CDR2 SNEGSKA (reference sequence). CDR3 loop: CSARGGLETQYF. CDR3 nucleotide sequence: TGCAGTGCTAGAGGGGGGTTGGAGACCCAGTACTTC.

This chain connects TRBV4-3 to TRBJ2-7, with TRBD1 matching over 8 bases. This CDR3 spans 16 amino acids. The germline CDR1 and CDR2 sequences are LGHNA and YSLEER. Losses at the gene ends were 5 bases for V and 6 bases for J; bases not matched to a gene: 15. CDR3 in DNA: TGCGCCAGCAGCACTAGGCCGGGACAGGTCTTCGGCGAGCAGTACTTC. Protein: CASSTRPGQVFGEQYF.

The chain joins TRBV29-1 to TRBJ1-2; D is unclear. CDR3 length: 11 amino acids. V shed 5 bases and J shed 6 bases, with 10 bases lying between them. CDR1 and CDR2 from the germline V gene are SQVTM and ANQGSEA. CDR3 sequence: CSVPKVDGYTF. The CDR3 DNA sequence: TGCAGCGTTCCTAAGGTCGATGGCTACACCTTC.

The chain carries TRBV27 and TRBJ1-1; D gene ambiguous. Germline CDR1 reads MNHEY; CDR2 reads SMNVEV (reference sequence). The CDR3 has 13 amino acids. V was trimmed by 5 bases and J by 1 base, leaving 8 bases between them. The CDR3 DNA reads TGTGCCAGCAGTGCTTTCAGGAACACTGAAGCTTTCTTT. As protein: CASSAFRNTEAFF.

The chain joins TRBV6-5 to TRBJ1-6; TRBD1 matches 7 bases. The trim removed 0 bases at V and 0 bases at J, leaving 8 bases unmatched. The CDR3 has 19 amino acids. The V gene's germline CDR1 is MNHEY and CDR2 SVGAGI. CDR3 sequence (DNA): TGTGCCAGCAGTTACTCGATTCAGACAGGGAGCTCCTATAATTCACCCCTCCACTTT. Protein sequence: CASSYSIQTGSSYNSPLHF.

This chain links TRBV6-5 with TRBJ2-3; D is tentatively TRBD1 or TRBD2 (5 bases each). CDR3 length: 14 residues. Germline CDR1 is MNHEY and CDR2 is SVGAGI. Between the trimmed V and J ends, which lost 2 bases and 6 bases, there was a span of 12 bases. CDR3 sequence: CASSYQGREDTQYF. DNA for the CDR3: TGTGCCAGCAGTTACCAAGGCAGGGAGGATACGCAGTATTTT.

The chain employs TRBV20-1 and TRBJ1-5; 7 bases match TRBD1. The CDR3 spans 13 residues. CDR1 DFQATT and CDR2 SNEGSKA come from the germline V gene (reference sequence). V was clipped by 6 bases and J by 4 bases; unmatched bases: 6. The DNA of the CDR3 is TGCAGTGCCCCGGAGGGGGCGAATCAGCCCCAGCATTTT. It encodes CSAPEGANQPQHF.

The chain is built from TRBV5-6 and TRBJ2-7; D is uncertain. CDR1 is SGHDT and CDR2 is YYEEEE in the germline V gene. There are 14 residues in the CDR3. Between the trimmed V and J ends, which lost 4 bases and 0 bases, there was a span of 11 bases. In nucleotides, the CDR3 is TGTGCCAGCAGCGGGTCGTCGTACTCCTACGAGCAGTACTTC. Protein sequence: CASSGSSYSYEQYF.